These 21 T cell receptor beta chains share one sample of origin, sequenced in a study of blood T cell repertoires in COVID-19 (dated by TCRdb to 2020 to 2022). The protocol used for the library was the immunoSEQ multiplex PCR assay. Imported from immuneACCESS, the table was reduced by TCRdb to in-frame sequences with V and J called. These copies leave out some clones; in studies compared against another copy, an unresolved V gene accounts for under half, and the cause of the remainder is not known. Within this sample are a few hundred thousand clones, with more than 70% of them counted one time only. The biggest ten clones account for about 2.1% of the sample. Sequencing was done on a sample of peripheral blood. The receptor source for this set is a woman aged 45-60 years with acute or convalescent COVID-19.

The chain uses TRBV7-9 and TRBJ2-1; 8 bases are shared with TRBD2. The junction had 15 bases not matched to a gene; V was cut back by 6 bases and J by 8 bases. Germline CDR1 is SEHNR and CDR2 is FQNEAQ (reference sequence). This CDR3 has 16 amino acids. This CDR3 reads CASRGTGTRVLYEQFF. CDR3 in DNA: TGTGCCAGCAGGGGGACCGGGACTAGAGTCCTCTATGAGCAGTTCTTC.

This chain joins TRBV6-6 and TRBJ1-1, with D tentatively TRBD1 (6 bases). The CDR3 is made up of 13 amino acids. Looked up from germline, CDR1 is MNHNY and CDR2 is SVGAGI (reference sequence). V was trimmed by 6 bases and J by 1 base, leaving 9 bases between them. For the CDR3, the DNA is TGTGCCAGCAGGAAGACAGGGAACACTGAAGCTTTCTTT. It codes for CASRKTGNTEAFF.

The genes are TRBV7-9 and TRBJ1-3, with 7 bases matching TRBD2. The end of the DNA aligns better with TRBJ2-2, so the J call may be wrong. This CDR3 has 15 amino acids. In germline, CDR1 is SEHNR, CDR2 FQNEAQ (reference sequence). The CDR3 spells CASSLAGGQVGELFF. The CDR3 coding sequence is TGTGCCAGCAGCTTAGCGGGAGGGCAGGTCGGGGAGCTGTTTTTT.

The gene calls are TRBV5-1 and TRBJ2-7; 8 bases line up with TRBD1. This CDR3 has 13 residues. The trim removed 4 bases at V and 5 bases at J, leaving 5 bases unmatched. Germline values: CDR1 SGHRS, CDR2 YFSETQ. The CDR3 DNA reads as TGCGCCAGCAGCCCTAGGACAGGGAACGAGCAGTACTTC. Translating gives CASSPRTGNEQYF.

This clone was counted a single time. The chain employs TRBV19 and TRBJ1-5; TRBD1 agrees at 7 bases. Germline-derived CDR1 and CDR2 are LNHDA and SQIVND (reference sequence). The CDR3 extends over 17 amino acids. V lost 2 bases to trimming and J lost 2 bases; unmatched junction nucleotides: 9. CDR3 protein: CASSILSGGYGNQPQHF. In DNA, the CDR3 is TGTGCCAGTAGTATATTGTCAGGGGGGTACGGCAATCAGCCCCAGCATTTT.

J is TRBJ1-2 and V is TRBV2; 8 bases map to TRBD1. This CDR3 is 15 amino acids long. J lost 4 bases, V lost 4 bases, and 8 bases had no gene match. The germline CDR1 and CDR2 sequences are SNHLY and FYNNEI. The CDR3 reads CASSVSGQGGYGYTF. CDR3 DNA: TGTGCCAGCAGTGTGAGTGGACAGGGAGGCTATGGCTACACCTTC.

This clone was seen a single time. This rearrangement joins TRBV24-1 to TRBJ2-4; TRBD1 might be the D (5 bases). V shed 8 bases and J shed 0 bases, with 16 bases lying between them. The CDR3 loop spans 16 amino acids. CDR1 and CDR2 from the germline V gene are KGHDR and SFDVKD. CDR3 nucleotides: TGTGCCACCACCCAAAGGGGTTCTCTAGCCAAAAACATTCAGTACTTC. Protein: CATTQRGSLAKNIQYF.

This chain connects TRBV7-2 to TRBJ1-3; 7 bases map to TRBD1. The V and J ends lost 3 bases and 5 bases, in that order; junction bases with no gene match: 7. CDR1 and CDR2 from the germline V gene are SGHTA and FQGNSA. This CDR3 comprises 15 residues. The CDR3 nucleotides read TGTGCCAGCAGCTTGGAGGGACAGATTAGAAACACCATATATTTT. Translated, it gives CASSLEGQIRNTIYF. Combining the CDR3 with reference TRBV7-2 and TRBJ1-3 gives the whole variable domain GAGVSQSPSNKVTEKGKDVELRCDPISGHTALYWYRQSLGQGLEFLIYFQGNSAPDKSGLPSDRFSAERTGGSVSTLTIQRTQQEDSAVYLCASSLEGQIRNTIYFGEGSWLTVV.

Concerning this clone itself: Other DNA sequences in this sample translate to the same CDR3. The rearrangement uses TRBV18 and TRBJ1-1, with 10 bases identical to TRBD1. V lost 3 bases and J lost 4; bases outside the gene matches: 2. The CDR3 covers 14 residues. In germline, CDR1 is KGHSH, CDR2 LQKENI. This CDR3 reads CASSPGQGVTEAFF. CDR3 nucleotides: TGTGCCAGCTCACCCGGACAGGGGGTCACTGAAGCTTTCTTT.

The rearrangement uses TRBV20-1 and TRBJ2-3, with D perhaps TRBD2 (5 bases). Germline V gives CDR1 DFQATT, CDR2 SNEGSKA (reference sequence). V dropped 6 bases and J dropped 0 bases, with 16 bases sitting between them. The CDR3 runs to 15 residues. The CDR3: CSASDYRASTDTQYF. In DNA, the CDR3 is TGCAGTGCGAGTGACTATCGAGCTAGCACAGATACGCAGTATTTT.

This chain uses TRBV7-8 with TRBJ2-4; 14 nucleotides line up with TRBD2. The CDR3 runs to 17 residues. After removal of 4 bases from V and 8 bases from J, the junction contained 10 bases not matched to a gene. CDR1 is SGHVS and CDR2 is FQNEAQ in the germline V gene. Written as DNA, the CDR3 is TGTGCCAGCAGCTCAACCGGGACTAGCGGGAGATTGCACATTCAGTACTTC. It yields the protein CASSSTGTSGRLHIQYF.

The V call is TRBV27, the J call TRBJ2-4; TRBD2 agrees at 7 bases. Germline-derived CDR1 and CDR2 are MNHEY and SMNVEV (reference sequence). Trimming took 8 bases from V and 0 from J; bases not matched to a gene: 7. There are 15 residues in the CDR3. CDR3 nucleotides: TGTGCCAGCGGGGGTCGGGGGGTAGCCAAAAACATTCAGTACTTC. It specifies CASGGRGVAKNIQYF.

The chain carries TRBV19 and TRBJ1-5; 12 nucleotides line up with TRBD1. The J segment lost 8 bases and the V segment lost 3 bases, leaving 8 bases of the junction unmatched. Germline CDR1 LNHDA, CDR2 SQIVND (reference sequence). This CDR3 contains 16 residues. The CDR3 is CASSMPGTGGWEPQHF. The CDR3 nucleotides read TGTGCCAGTAGTATGCCCGGGACAGGGGGCTGGGAGCCCCAGCATTTT.

The chain combines TRBV4-3 with TRBJ2-7, with D possibly matching TRBD2 (6 bases). CDR3 length: 15 residues. Looked up from germline, CDR1 is LGHNA and CDR2 is YSLEER. Trimming cost V 1 base and J 0 bases, with 10 bases left between them. The CDR3 coding sequence is TGCGCCAGCAGCCAAGGGACGGGACTCTCCTACGAGCAGTACTTC. Amino acids: CASSQGTGLSYEQYF.

Written as DNA, the CDR3 is TGTGCCAGTAGAAGTAACAGGGGCCCTAGCTCCTACAATGAGCAGTTCTTC. Its translation is CASRSNRGPSSYNEQFF. This rearrangement joins TRBV19 to TRBJ2-1; TRBD1 matches at 7 bases. Trimming at V came to 6 bases and at J to 0 bases, leaving 11 bases not matched to a gene. The CDR3 contains 17 residues. The germline CDR1 and CDR2 sequences are LNHDA and SQIVND (reference sequence).

The chain links TRBV4-1 to TRBJ2-3; 14 bases are a match to TRBD2. This CDR3 is 21 amino acids long. Unmatched junction bases numbered 19, after V lost 4 bases and J lost 4 bases. Germline V lookup: CDR1 MGHRA, CDR2 YSYEKL. CDR3 nucleotides: TGCGCCAGCAGCCCGCTGCTCGGACTAGCGGGAGGCCCCTCCACACCAGATACGCAGTATTTT. Its protein product is CASSPLLGLAGGPSTPDTQYF.

CDR3 sequence reads: CASSQSASSYEQYF. The CDR3, as DNA: TGCGCCAGCAGTCAATCGGCCAGCTCCTACGAGCAGTACTTC. The gene calls are TRBV23-1 and TRBJ2-7; no clear D gene. TRBV23-1 is designated an ORF whose function remains uncertain. Trimming removed 0 bases at V and 0 bases at J, with 6 bases between. There are 14 residues in the CDR3.

This rearrangement joins TRBV4-1 to TRBJ1-4, with D possibly matching TRBD1 (5 bases). The CDR3 covers 16 residues. V gave up 4 bases and J gave up 1 base, with 13 bases separating them. The germline CDR1 and CDR2 sequences are MGHRA and YSYEKL. CDR3 in DNA: TGCGCCAGCAGCCGAGGACACTCCGGAACTAATGAAAAACTGTTTTTT. Its translation is CASSRGHSGTNEKLFF.

The chain employs TRBV6-5 and TRBJ2-1, with TRBD2 identical over 7 bases. The CDR3 totals 15 residues. The junction had 4 bases not matched to a gene; V was cut back by 1 base and J by 4 bases. The germline V gene has CDR1 MNHEY and CDR2 SVGAGI. The CDR3 DNA reads TGTGCCAGCAGTTACTTCACTAGCGCGTACAATGAGCAGTTCTTC. Its protein product is CASSYFTSAYNEQFF.

This chain connects TRBV7-2 to TRBJ2-1; TRBD1 matches at 7 bases. The ends lost 5 bases at V and 1 base at J; junction bases unmatched: 2. Germline CDR1 SGHTA, CDR2 FQGNSA. The CDR3 sequence is 14 residues long. The CDR3 loop reads CASSLDRSYNEQFF. In DNA, the CDR3 is TGTGCCAGCAGCCTGGACAGGTCCTACAATGAGCAGTTCTTC.

In its sample, this clone was seen once. The V call is TRBV7-8, the J call TRBJ2-7, with D unresolved. Germline assignment: CDR1 SGHVS and CDR2 FQNEAQ. The CDR3 has 15 residues. Trimming removed 5 bases at V and 2 bases at J, with 16 bases between. CDR3 loop: CASSPNLISAYEQYF. Here the CDR3 DNA reads TGTGCCAGCAGCCCCAACTTAATATCGGCCTACGAGCAGTACTTC.